Presented here are 3 T cell receptor beta chains from one specimen sequenced in a study of blood T cell repertoires in COVID-19. Clones were sequenced by immunoSEQ multiplex PCR, and TCRdb holds only the in-frame ones, with some missing. The table records about 480,000 clones, 75% to 90% of them present only once. The sequencing input was peripheral blood. The receptors derive from a woman under 40 with acute or convalescent COVID-19.

The V and J genes are TRBV5-6 and TRBJ1-3; D is ambiguous. The CDR3 runs 14 residues. V was pared by 2 bases and J by 4 bases, with 10 bases between. Germline loops: CDR1 SGHDT, CDR2 YYEEEE. The CDR3 loop reads CASSFFGVGNTIYF. The CDR3 coding sequence is TGTGCCAGCAGCTTCTTCGGGGTGGGAAACACCATATATTTT.

The CDR3 sequence: CASSGENGGYTF. CDR3 nucleotide sequence: TGTGCCAGCAGTGGGGAGAACGGTGGCTACACCTTC. The rearrangement uses TRBV27 and TRBJ1-2; D remains ambiguous. Trimming took 5 bases from V and 7 from J, leaving 11 bases between them. CDR1 is MNHEY, CDR2 SMNVEV, per germline (reference sequence). This CDR3 has 12 residues.

V is TRBV10-3 and J is TRBJ2-6; D may be TRBD1 (6 bases). This CDR3 has 16 residues. V gave up 0 bases and J gave up 1 base, with 7 bases separating them. Germline V gene lookup returns CDR1 ENHRY and CDR2 SYGVKD. CDR3 nucleotide sequence: TGTGCCATCAGTGAGTCAAGGGGGTCTGGGGCCAACGTCCTGACTTTC. Translating it yields CAISESRGSGANVLTF.